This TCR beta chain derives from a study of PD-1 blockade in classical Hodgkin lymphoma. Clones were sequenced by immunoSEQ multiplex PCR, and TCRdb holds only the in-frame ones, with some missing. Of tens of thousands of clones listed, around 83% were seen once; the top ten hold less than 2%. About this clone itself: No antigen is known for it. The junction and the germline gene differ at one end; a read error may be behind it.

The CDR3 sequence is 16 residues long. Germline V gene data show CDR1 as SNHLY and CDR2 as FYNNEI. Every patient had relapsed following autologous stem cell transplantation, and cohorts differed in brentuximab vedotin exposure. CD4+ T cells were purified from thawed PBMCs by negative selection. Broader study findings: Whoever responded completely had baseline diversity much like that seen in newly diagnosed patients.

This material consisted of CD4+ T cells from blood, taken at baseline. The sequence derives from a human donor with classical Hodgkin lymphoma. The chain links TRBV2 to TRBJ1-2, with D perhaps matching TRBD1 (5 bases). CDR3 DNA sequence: TGTGCCAGCAGTGAACTTGGTCTCAGGGCTAATTATGGCTACACCTTC. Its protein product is CASSELGLRANYGYTF.